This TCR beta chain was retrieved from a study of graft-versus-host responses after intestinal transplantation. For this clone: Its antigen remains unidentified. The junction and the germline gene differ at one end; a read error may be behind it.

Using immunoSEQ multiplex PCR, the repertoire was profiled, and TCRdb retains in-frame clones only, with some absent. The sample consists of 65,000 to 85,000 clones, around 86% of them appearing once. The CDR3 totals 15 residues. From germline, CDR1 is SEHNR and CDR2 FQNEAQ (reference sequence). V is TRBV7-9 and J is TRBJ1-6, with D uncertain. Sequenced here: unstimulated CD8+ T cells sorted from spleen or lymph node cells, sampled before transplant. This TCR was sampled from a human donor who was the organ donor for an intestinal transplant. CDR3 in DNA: TGTGCCAGCAGCTTATCATCAGGCTATAATTTACCCCTCCACTTT. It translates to CASSLSSGYNLPLHF. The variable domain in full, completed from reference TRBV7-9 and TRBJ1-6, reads DTGVSQNPRHKITKRGQNVTFRCDPISEHNRLYWYRQTLGQGPEFLTYFQNEAQLEKSRLLSDRFSAERPKGSFSTLEIQRTEQGDSAMYLCASSLSSGYNLPLHFGNGTRLTVT.